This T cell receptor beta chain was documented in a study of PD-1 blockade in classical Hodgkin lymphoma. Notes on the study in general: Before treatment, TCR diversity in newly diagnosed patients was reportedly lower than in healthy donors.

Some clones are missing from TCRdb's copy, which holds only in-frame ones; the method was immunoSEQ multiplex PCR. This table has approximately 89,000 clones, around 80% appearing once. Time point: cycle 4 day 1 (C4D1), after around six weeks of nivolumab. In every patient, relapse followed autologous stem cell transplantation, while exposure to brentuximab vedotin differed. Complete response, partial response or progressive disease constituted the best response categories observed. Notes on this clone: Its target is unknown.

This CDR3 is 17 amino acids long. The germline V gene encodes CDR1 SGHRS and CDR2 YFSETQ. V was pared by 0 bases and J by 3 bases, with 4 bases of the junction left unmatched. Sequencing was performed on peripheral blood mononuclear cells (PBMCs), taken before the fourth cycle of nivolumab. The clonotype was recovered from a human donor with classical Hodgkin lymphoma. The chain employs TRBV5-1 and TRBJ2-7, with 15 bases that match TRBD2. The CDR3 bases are TGCGCCAGCAGCTTGGTCTCGGGACTAGCGGGAGGCTACGAGCAGTACTTC. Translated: CASSLVSGLAGGYEQYF.